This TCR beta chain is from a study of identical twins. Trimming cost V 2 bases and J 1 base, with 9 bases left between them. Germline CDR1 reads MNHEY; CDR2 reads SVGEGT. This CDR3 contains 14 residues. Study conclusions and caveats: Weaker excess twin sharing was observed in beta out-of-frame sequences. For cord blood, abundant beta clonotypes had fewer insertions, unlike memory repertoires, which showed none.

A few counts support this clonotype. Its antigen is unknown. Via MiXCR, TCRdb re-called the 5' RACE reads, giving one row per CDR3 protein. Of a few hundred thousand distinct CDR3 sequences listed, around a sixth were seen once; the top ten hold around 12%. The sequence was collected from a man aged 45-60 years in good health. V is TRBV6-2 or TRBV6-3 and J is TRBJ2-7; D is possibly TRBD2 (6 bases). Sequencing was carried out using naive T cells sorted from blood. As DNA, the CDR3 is TGTGCCAGCAGTTACCAGGACTATTCCTACGAGCAGTACTTC. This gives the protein CASSYQDYSYEQYF.